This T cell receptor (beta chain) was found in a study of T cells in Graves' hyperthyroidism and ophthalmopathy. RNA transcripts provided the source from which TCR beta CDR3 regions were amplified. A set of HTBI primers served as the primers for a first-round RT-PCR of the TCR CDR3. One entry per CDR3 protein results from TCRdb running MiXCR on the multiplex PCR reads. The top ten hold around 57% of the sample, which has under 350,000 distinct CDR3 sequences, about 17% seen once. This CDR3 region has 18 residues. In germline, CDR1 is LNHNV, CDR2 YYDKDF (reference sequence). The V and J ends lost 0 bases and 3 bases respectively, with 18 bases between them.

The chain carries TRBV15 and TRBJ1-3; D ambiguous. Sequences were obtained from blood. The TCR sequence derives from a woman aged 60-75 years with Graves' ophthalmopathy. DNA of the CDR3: TGTGCCACCAGCAGAGATCTTGGGGAGCCCCTTGTTGGAAACACCATATATTTT. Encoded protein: CATSRDLGEPLVGNTIYF.